This TCR beta chain was found in a study of blood T cell repertoires in COVID-19. Overall study context: The United States, Italy and Spain were the sources of the acute and convalescent COVID-19 samples.

After removal of 4 bases from V and 0 bases from J, the junction contained 3 bases not matched to a gene. Germline values: CDR1 MNHEY, CDR2 SMNVEV (reference sequence). CDR3 length: 14 amino acids. The table came from immunoSEQ multiplex PCR; TCRdb's copy has only in-frame clones and leaves some out. The sample comprises about 230,000 clones, less than 85% of which are singletons, and just over 2.5% rests with the top ten. The rearrangement joins TRBV27 to TRBJ2-7; 7 nucleotides agree with TRBD1. The sequence derives from a woman in her sixties or seventies with active or convalescent COVID-19. The material sequenced was peripheral blood. The CDR3 here is CASSSRDSSYEQYF. CDR3 coding DNA: TGTGCCAGCAGTTCTCGGGACAGCTCCTACGAGCAGTACTTC.